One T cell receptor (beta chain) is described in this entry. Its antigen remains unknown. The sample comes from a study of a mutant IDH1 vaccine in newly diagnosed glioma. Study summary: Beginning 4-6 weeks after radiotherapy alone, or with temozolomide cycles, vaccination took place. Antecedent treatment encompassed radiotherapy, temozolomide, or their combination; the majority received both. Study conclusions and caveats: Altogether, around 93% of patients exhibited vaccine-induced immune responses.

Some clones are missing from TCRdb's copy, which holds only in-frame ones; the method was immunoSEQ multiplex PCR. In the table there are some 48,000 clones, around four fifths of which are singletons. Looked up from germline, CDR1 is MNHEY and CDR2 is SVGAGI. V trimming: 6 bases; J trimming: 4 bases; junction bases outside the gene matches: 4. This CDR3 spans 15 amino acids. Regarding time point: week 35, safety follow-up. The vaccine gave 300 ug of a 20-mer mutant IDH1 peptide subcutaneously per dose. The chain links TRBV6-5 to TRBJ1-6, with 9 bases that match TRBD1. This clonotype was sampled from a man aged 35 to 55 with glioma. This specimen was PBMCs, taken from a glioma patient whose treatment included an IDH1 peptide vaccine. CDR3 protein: CASRPGTGYNSPLHF. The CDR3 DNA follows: TGTGCCAGCAGACCCGGGACAGGGTATAATTCACCCCTCCACTTT.